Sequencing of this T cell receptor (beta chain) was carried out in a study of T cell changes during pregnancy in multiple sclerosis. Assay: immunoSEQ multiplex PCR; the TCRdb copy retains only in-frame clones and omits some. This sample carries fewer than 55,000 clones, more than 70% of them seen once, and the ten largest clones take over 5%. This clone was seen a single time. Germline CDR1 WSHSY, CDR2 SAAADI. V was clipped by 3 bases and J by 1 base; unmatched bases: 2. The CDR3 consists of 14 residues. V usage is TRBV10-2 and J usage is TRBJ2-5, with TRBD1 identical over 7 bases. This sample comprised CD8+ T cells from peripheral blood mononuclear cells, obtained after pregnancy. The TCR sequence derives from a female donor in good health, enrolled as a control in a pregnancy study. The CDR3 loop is CASSEQGPQETQYF. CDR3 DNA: TGCGCCAGCAGTGAACAGGGGCCCCAAGAGACCCAGTACTTC.